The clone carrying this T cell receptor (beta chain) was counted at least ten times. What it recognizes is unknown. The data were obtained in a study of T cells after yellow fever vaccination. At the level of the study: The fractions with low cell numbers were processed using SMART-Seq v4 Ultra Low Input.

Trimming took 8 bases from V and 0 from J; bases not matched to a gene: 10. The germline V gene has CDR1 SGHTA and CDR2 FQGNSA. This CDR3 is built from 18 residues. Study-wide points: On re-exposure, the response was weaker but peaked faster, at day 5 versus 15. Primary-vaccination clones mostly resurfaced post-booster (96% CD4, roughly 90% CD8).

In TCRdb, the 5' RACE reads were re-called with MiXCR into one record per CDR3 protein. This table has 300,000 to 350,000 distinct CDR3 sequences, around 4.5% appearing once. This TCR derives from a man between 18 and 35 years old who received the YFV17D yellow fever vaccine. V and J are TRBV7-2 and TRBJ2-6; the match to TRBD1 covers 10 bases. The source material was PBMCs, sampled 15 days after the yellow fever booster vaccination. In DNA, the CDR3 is TGTGCCAGCGCTTTGGGGGACAGGGGCCTCTCTGGGGCCAACGTCCTGACTTTC. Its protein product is CASALGDRGLSGANVLTF. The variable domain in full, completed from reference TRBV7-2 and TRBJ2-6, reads GAGVSQSPSNKVTEKGKDVELRCDPISGHTALYWYRQSLGQGLEFLIYFQGNSAPDKSGLPSDRFSAERTGGSVSTLTIQRTQQEDSAVYLCASALGDRGLSGANVLTFGAGSRLTVL.